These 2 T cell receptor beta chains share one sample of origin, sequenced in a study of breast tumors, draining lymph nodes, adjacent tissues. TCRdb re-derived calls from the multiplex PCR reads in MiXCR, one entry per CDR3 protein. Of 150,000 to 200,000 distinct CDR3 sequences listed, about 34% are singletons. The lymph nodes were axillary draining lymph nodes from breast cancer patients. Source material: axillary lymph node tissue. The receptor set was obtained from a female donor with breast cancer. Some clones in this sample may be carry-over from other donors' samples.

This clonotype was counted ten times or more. The CDR3 protein is CSAGTGVFYGYTF. The CDR3 region has the DNA TGCAGTGCCGGGACAGGGGTCTTCTATGGCTACACCTTC. V is TRBV20-1 and J is TRBJ1-2, with 10 bases aligning to TRBD1. CDR3 length: 13 amino acids. CDR1 DFQATT and CDR2 SNEGSKA come from the germline V gene (reference sequence). V shed 6 bases and J 4 bases; nucleotides not matched to a gene: 5.

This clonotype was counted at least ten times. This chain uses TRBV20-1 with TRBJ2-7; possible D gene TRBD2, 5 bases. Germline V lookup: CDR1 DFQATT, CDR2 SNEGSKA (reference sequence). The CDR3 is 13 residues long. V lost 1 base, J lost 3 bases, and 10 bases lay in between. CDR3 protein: CSARGELDYEQYF. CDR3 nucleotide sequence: TGCAGTGCTAGAGGGGAGTTGGACTACGAGCAGTACTTC.